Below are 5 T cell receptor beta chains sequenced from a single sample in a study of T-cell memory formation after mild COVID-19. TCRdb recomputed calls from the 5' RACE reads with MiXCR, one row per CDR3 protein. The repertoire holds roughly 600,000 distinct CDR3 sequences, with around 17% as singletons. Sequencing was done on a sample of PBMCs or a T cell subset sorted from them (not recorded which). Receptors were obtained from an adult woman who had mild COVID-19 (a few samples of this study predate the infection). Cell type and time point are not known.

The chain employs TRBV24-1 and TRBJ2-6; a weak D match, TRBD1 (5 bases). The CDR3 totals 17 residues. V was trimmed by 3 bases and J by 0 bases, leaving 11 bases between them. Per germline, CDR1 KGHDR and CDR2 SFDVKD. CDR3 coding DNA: TGTGCCACCAGTGATGATCGCAGGGTCTCTGGGGCCAACGTCCTGACTTTC. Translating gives CATSDDRRVSGANVLTF.

The chain's CDR3 is CSVDQTRGEKLFF. The CDR3 DNA reads TGCAGCGTTGACCAGACTCGAGGTGAAAAACTGTTTTTT. The rearrangement joins TRBV29-1 to TRBJ1-4, with unresolved D. This CDR3 has 13 residues. Germline CDR1 and CDR2: SQVTM and ANQGSEA. V shed 3 bases and J shed 7 bases, with 12 bases lying between them.

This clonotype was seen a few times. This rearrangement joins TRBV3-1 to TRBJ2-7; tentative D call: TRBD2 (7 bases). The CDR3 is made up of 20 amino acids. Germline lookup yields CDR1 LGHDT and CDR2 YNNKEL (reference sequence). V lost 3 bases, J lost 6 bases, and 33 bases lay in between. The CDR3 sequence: CASSHSRGAIWLMKDGEQYF. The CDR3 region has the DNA TGTGCCAGCAGCCACTCCCGGGGGGCTATATGGCTTATGAAGGATGGCGAGCAGTACTTC.

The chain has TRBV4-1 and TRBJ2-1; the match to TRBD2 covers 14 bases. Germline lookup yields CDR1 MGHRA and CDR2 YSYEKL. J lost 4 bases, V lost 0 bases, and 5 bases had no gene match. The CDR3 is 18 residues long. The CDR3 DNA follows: TGCGCCAGCAGCCAAGAGATGGGACTAGCGGGAGTATACAATGAGCAGTTCTTC. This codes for CASSQEMGLAGVYNEQFF.

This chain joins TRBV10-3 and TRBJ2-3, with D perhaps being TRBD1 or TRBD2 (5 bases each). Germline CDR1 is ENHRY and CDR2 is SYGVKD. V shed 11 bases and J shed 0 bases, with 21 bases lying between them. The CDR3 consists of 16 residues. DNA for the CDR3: TGTGCCGTGCGACGAGGGGATTTGCGTAGCACAGATACGCAGTATTTT. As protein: CAVRRGDLRSTDTQYF.